The clone carrying this TCR beta chain was counted at least ten times. Germline assignment: CDR1 SGHRS and CDR2 YFSETQ. The CDR3 length is 16 residues. Unmatched junction bases numbered 9, after V lost 0 bases and J lost 5 bases. These data belong to a study of beta chain features in type 1 diabetes. All of the isolated RNA was reverse transcribed, so expressed TCRB transcripts were sequenced. Method: immunoSEQ multiplex PCR; TCRdb's copy keeps in-frame clones and lacks some. Here the sample spans some 250,000 clones, 25% to 30% being singletons. This chain uses TRBV5-1 with TRBJ2-5; 8 bases line up with TRBD2. The clonotype originates from a man aged 30 to 45 in good health. Sample: central memory CD4+ T cells from blood. CDR3 loop: CASSLENRLAWETQYF. CDR3 sequence (DNA): TGCGCCAGCAGCTTGGAAAATCGACTAGCGTGGGAGACCCAGTACTTC.